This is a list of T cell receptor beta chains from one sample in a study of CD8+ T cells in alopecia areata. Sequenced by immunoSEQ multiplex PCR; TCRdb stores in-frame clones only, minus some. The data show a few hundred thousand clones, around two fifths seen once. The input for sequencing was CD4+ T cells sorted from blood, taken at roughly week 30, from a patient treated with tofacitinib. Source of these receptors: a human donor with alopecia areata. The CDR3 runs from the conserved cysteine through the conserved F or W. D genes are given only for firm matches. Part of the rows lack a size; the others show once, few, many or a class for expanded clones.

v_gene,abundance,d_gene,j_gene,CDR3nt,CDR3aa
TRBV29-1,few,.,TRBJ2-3,TGCAGCGTTGGCAGGGAAGGAGATACGCAGTATTTT,CSVGREGDTQYF
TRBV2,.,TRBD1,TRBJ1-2,TGTGCCGACTCCCGGGACAGGGCCGACTATGGCTACACCTTC,CADSRDRADYGYTF
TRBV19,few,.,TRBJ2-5,TGTGCCAGTAGCGTATCGGGCCGCCGGGGCCAAGAGACCCAGTACTTC,CASSVSGRRGQETQYF
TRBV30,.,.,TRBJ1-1,TGTGCCTGGAGTAACAACCTGGGGGGGGACACTGAAGCTTTCTTT,CAWSNNLGGDTEAFF
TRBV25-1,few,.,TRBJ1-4,TGTGCCAGCAGTGTGGGGGGAAAACTGTTTTTT,CASSVGGKLFF
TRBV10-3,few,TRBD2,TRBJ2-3,TGTGCCATCAGTGCCAGCGGGGGGGCAAAAGATACGCAGTATTTT,CAISASGGAKDTQYF
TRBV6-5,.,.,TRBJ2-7,TGTGCCAGCAGTTACTCCCCCTGGGGGTACGAGCAGTACTTC,CASSYSPWGYEQYF
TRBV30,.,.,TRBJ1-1,TGTGCCTGGACCCCTTGGGGGGCAAAGGCGAACACTGAAGCTTTCTTT,CAWTPWGAKANTEAFF
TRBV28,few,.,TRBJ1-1,TGTGCCAGCAGCCAAGCGGGGACCGCAGGTGGCGTGGCTTTCTTT,CASSQAGTAGGVAFF
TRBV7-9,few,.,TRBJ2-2,TGTGCCAGCAGCTTAAGGGCAGCAGTGGAGCTGTTTTTT,CASSLRAAVELFF
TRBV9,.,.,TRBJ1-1,TGTGCCAGCAGCGCCGGATCCGGGACACTGGCTTTCTTT,CASSAGSGTLAFF
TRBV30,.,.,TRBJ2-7,TGTGCCTGGAGTGTATCTGGGGGGTGGGAGCAGTACTTC,CAWSVSGGWEQYF
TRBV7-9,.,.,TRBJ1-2,TGTGCCAGCAGCTTAGGGCGGGCCTACACCTTC,CASSLGRAYTF
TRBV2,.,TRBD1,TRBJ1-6,TGTGCCAGCAAGGACAGGGATAATTCACCCCTCCACTTT,CASKDRDNSPLHF
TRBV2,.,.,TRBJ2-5,TGTGCCAGCAGTTCAGAGACCCAGTACTTC,CASSSETQYF
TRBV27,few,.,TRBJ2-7,TGTGCCAGCAGTTCCGGGGTTCCCTACGAGCAGTACTTC,CASSSGVPYEQYF
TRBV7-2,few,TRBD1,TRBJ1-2,TGTGCCAGCAGCTTAGATCTGGGGACAGGGGGCTATGGCTACACCTTC,CASSLDLGTGGYGYTF
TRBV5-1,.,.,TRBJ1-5,TGCGCCAGCAGCTTAAGGCAGGGCGACCAGCCCCAGCATTTT,CASSLRQGDQPQHF
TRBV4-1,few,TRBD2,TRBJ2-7,TGCGCCAGCAGCCCGTCCGCGGGGGTAGGGTACGAGCAGTACTTC,CASSPSAGVGYEQYF
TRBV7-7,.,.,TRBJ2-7,TGTGCTAGCAGCCCAACGACTTCATCCCCCTACGAGCAGTACTTC,CASSPTTSSPYEQYF
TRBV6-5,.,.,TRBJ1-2,TGTGCCAGCAGTCAGGCGCGTGGCTACACCTTC,CASSQARGYTF
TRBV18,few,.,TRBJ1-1,TGTGCCAGCTCACCGCCGGACAGCCTGAACACTGAAGCTTTCTTT,CASSPPDSLNTEAFF
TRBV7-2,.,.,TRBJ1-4,TGTGCCAGCAGCTTGGGCGGACAGCCTAATGAAAAACTGTTTTTT,CASSLGGQPNEKLFF
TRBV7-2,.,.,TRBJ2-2,TGTGCCAGCAGCTTAGGAGACTCCCGAAGGGTCGGGGAGCTGTTTTTT,CASSLGDSRRVGELFF
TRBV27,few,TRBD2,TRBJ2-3,TGTGCCAGCAGAGTTCCGGGACTAGCGAGAGATACGCAGTATTTT,CASRVPGLARDTQYF
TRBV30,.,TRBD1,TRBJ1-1,TGTGCCTGGAGTGTAGGAGGGACAGGGACAACTGAAGCTTTCTTT,CAWSVGGTGTTEAFF
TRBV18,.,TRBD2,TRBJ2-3,TGTGCCAGCTCACCACCGGCGGGAGGCACAGATACGCAGTATTTT,CASSPPAGGTDTQYF
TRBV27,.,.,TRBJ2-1,TGTGCCAGCTATTCCCGGGACACCGACAATGAGCAGTTCTTC,CASYSRDTDNEQFF
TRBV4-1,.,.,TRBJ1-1,TGCGCCAGCAGCCAAGGGGACGGACGGAACACTGAAGCTTTCTTT,CASSQGDGRNTEAFF
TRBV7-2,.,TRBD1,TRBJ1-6,TGTGCCAGCAGCACCGACAGGGGGCCCCTCCACTTT,CASSTDRGPLHF
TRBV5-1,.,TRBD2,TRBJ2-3,TGCGCCAGCAGCCCTAGCGGGAGGGCCTTCGGTGATACGCAGTATTTT,CASSPSGRAFGDTQYF
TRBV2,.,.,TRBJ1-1,TGTGCCTCCTTTGGGGGCGCGTTGAACACTGAAGCTTTCTTT,CASFGGALNTEAFF
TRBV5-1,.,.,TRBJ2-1,TGCGCCAGCAGCTTGGGGGACTCGATATCCTACAATGAGCAGTTCTTC,CASSLGDSISYNEQFF
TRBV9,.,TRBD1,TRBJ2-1,TGTGCCAGCAGCGTACGACAGGGGTACAATGAGCAGTTCTTC,CASSVRQGYNEQFF
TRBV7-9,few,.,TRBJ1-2,TGTGCCAGCAGCTTAGCTGGGACACAAGTTTATGGCTACACCTTC,CASSLAGTQVYGYTF
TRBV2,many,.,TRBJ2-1,TGTGCCAGCAGTGAAGCCCGGACTAAATCCAATGAGCAGTTCTTC,CASSEARTKSNEQFF
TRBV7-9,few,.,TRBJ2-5,TGTGCCAGCAGCTTAGGAGGGGAAGTAACCCAGTACTTC,CASSLGGEVTQYF
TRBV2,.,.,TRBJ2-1,TGTGCCAGCACCGAGGGCGGAGCGAGCTCCTACAATGAGCAGTTCTTC,CASTEGGASSYNEQFF
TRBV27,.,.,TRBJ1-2,TGTGCCAGCAGTTTAAGTTCGGCGGAAGCCAACTATGGCTACACCTTC,CASSLSSAEANYGYTF
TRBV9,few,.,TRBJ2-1,TGTGCCAGCAGCGTAAGCTTAGACGATGAGCAGTTCTTC,CASSVSLDDEQFF
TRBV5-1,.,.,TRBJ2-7,TGCGCCAGCAGACCGACAGTAACATCCTACGAGCAGTACTTC,CASRPTVTSYEQYF
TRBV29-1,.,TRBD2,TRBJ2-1,TGCAGCGTTTACTTTACCGGGACTATGACCTACAATGAGCAGTTCTTC,CSVYFTGTMTYNEQFF
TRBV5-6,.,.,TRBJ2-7,TGTGCCAGCAGCTTTATGGAGGGGGTCGAGCAGTACTTC,CASSFMEGVEQYF
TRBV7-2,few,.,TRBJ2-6,TGTGCCAGCAGCAATCGTTTAACTGGGGCCAACGTCCTGACTTTC,CASSNRLTGANVLTF
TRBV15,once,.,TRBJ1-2,TGTGCCACCAGCAGAGTCCCAGCACAGGGAAACTATGGCTACACCTTC,CATSRVPAQGNYGYTF
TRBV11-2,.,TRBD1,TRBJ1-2,TGTGCCAGCAGCTTGACAGGGGACGGCTACACCTTC,CASSLTGDGYTF
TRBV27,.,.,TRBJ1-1,TGTGCCAGCAGTTTGTGGGGGCCCACTGAAGCTTTCTTT,CASSLWGPTEAFF
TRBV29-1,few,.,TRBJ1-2,TGCAGCGTTGAAGAACCCCCGGGGGGGACCTATGGCTACACCTTC,CSVEEPPGGTYGYTF
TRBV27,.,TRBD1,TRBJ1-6,TGTGCCAGCAGTTTTTCGGTGAGGGGGCAGTTTAATTCACCCCTCCACTTT,CASSFSVRGQFNSPLHF
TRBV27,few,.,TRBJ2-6,TGTGCCAGCACCATCAGTCAGGCTCCCTCTGGGGCCAACGTCCTGACTTTC,CASTISQAPSGANVLTF
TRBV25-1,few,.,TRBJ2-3,TGTGCCAGCAGTGACATCAAGGCTCCAGATACGCAGTATTTT,CASSDIKAPDTQYF
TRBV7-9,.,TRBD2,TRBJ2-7,TGTGCCAGCAGCCCCGGGACTAGTAATTACGAGCAGTACTTC,CASSPGTSNYEQYF
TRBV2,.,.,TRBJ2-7,TGTGCCAGCAGATTACCGGGACTCTCCACCTACGAGCAGTACTTC,CASRLPGLSTYEQYF
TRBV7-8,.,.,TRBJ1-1,TGTGCCAGCAGCTTCAGGGGAGTGAGCACTGAAGCTTTCTTT,CASSFRGVSTEAFF
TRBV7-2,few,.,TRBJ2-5,TGTGCCAGCAGCTTAGAGTTAATGGGGGCCCAAGAGACCCAGTACTTC,CASSLELMGAQETQYF
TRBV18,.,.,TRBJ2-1,TGTGCCAGCTCACGCATGTCTGAGGGAGACGGGCAGTTCTTC,CASSRMSEGDGQFF
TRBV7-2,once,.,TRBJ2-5,TGTGCCAGCAGCTTAGGGGAAGCGGGTGCAGGGACCCAGTACTTC,CASSLGEAGAGTQYF
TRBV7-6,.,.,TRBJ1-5,TGTGCCAGCAGCTCAGGGACGGCCGATAGCAATCAGCCCCAGCATTTT,CASSSGTADSNQPQHF